One sample yielded the 14 T cell receptor beta chains listed below, sequenced in a study of chemoradiotherapy in HPV16-positive cancers. Repertoires were generated with immunoSEQ multiplex PCR, while TCRdb's copy carries only in-frame clones and drops some. The sample lists some 2,900 clones, 70% to 90% occurring once. The sample consisted of tumor tissue, taken from a patient who underwent chemoradiotherapy. Every receptor here comes from a human donor with HPV-associated anogenital cancer.

The gene calls are TRBV9 and TRBJ2-1, with TRBD2 matching 10 bases. Trimming at V came to 0 bases and at J to 3 bases, leaving 6 bases not matched to a gene. This CDR3 contains 17 residues. The germline CDR1 and CDR2 sequences are SGDLS and YYNGEE. In DNA, the CDR3 is TGTGCCAGCAGCGTAGCTAAAACTAGCGGGAACTACAATGAGCAGTTCTTC. Protein sequence: CASSVAKTSGNYNEQFF. Together with reference TRBV9 and TRBJ2-1, the CDR3 gives the full variable domain: DSGVTQTPKHLITATGQRVTLRCSPRSGDLSVYWYQQSLDQGLQFLIQYYNGEERAKGNILERFSAQQFPDLHSELNLSSLELGDSALYFCASSVAKTSGNYNEQFFGPGTRLTVL.

A note on this clone: The junction shows a germline mismatch at one end, possibly a read error. The rearrangement uses TRBV6-6 and TRBJ2-7, with a possible D match to TRBD1 (6 bases). The CDR3 runs 16 residues. The germline V gene encodes CDR1 MNHNY and CDR2 SVGAGI (reference sequence). In DNA, the CDR3 is TGTGTCAGCAGTCAAACGAAGGGACAACCCAGATACGAGCAGTACTTC. Its translation: CVSSQTKGQPRYEQYF.

The chain couples TRBV28 to TRBJ2-2; D may correspond to TRBD1 or TRBD2 (5 bases each). The CDR3 sequence is 14 residues long. V gave up 8 bases and J gave up 3 bases, with 13 bases separating them. Germline-derived CDR1 and CDR2 are MDHEN and SYDVKM. The CDR3 DNA is TGTGCCAGCGGGAGCAGGGTCGACACCGGGGAGCTGTTTTTT. As protein: CASGSRVDTGELFF.

This clone came up once. Distinct nucleotide sequences in the sample also encode this CDR3. This rearrangement joins TRBV30 to TRBJ2-3; D is undetermined. Germline V CDR1 and CDR2: GTSNPN, SVGIG (reference sequence). The CDR3 covers 13 residues. V was clipped by 4 bases and J by 7 bases, with 15 bases between them. This CDR3 is CAWTGGGINTQYF. The DNA for the CDR3 is TGTGCCTGGACCGGTGGTGGCATTAATACGCAGTATTTT. Looking up the rest from reference TRBV30 and TRBJ2-3 gives the full variable domain: SQTIHQWPATLVQPVGSPLSLECTVEGTSNPNLYWYRQAAGRGLQLLFYSVGIGQISSEVPQNLSASRPQDRQFILSSKKLLLSDSGFYLCAWTGGGINTQYFGPGTRLTVL.

This clone was seen a few times. The chain joins TRBV5-6 to TRBJ1-1, with 7 bases matching TRBD1. Trimming cost V 4 bases and J 5 bases; bases outside gene matches: 2. The V gene's germline CDR1 is SGHDT and CDR2 YYEEEE. The CDR3 contains 12 residues. The CDR3 nucleotides read TGTGCCAGCAGCCTCAGGGGGACTGAAGCTTTCTTT. This encodes CASSLRGTEAFF.

The chain combines TRBV14 with TRBJ1-1; D is possibly TRBD1 (5 bases). Trimming removed 5 bases from V and 3 bases from J, with 10 bases in between. Germline V lookup: CDR1 SGHDN, CDR2 FVKESK. The CDR3 consists of 13 residues. CDR3 sequence: CASSWGRYTEAFF. In DNA form, the CDR3 reads TGTGCCAGCAGCTGGGGGAGGTACACTGAAGCTTTCTTT.

The chain links TRBV10-2 to TRBJ1-1; D unresolved. The CDR3 sequence is 13 residues long. V was clipped by 3 bases and J by 11 bases, with 16 bases between them. Germline V gene sequence: CDR1 WSHSY, CDR2 SAAADI. CDR3 sequence (DNA): TGCGCCAGCAGTGAAAATTTCGGGGTCTCGGCTTTCTTT. Encoded protein: CASSENFGVSAFF.

This clone was detected only once. The genes are TRBV18 and TRBJ2-5; TRBD1 agrees at 7 bases. CDR3 length equals 13 residues. After removal of 6 bases from V and 4 bases from J, the junction contained 5 bases not matched to a gene. Per germline, CDR1 KGHSH and CDR2 LQKENI. The CDR3 nucleotides are TGTGCCAGCTCGTATTACAGGGGAGAGACCCAGTACTTC. Protein product: CASSYYRGETQYF.

The CDR3 bases are TGCGCCAGCAGCATCAGGACTAGCGGGGACTACGAGCAGTACTTC. It encodes CASSIRTSGDYEQYF. J is TRBJ2-7 and V is TRBV5-1; 12 nucleotides line up with TRBD2. The V segment lost 4 bases and the J segment 3 bases; nucleotides outside the gene matches: 5. Germline assignment: CDR1 SGHRS and CDR2 YFSETQ. The CDR3 totals 15 residues.

The V call is TRBV28, the J call TRBJ2-7, with 9 bases that match TRBD1. The germline CDR1 and CDR2 sequences are MDHEN and SYDVKM. V dropped 4 bases and J dropped 3; count of bases not matched to a gene: 10. The CDR3 length is 16 residues. The CDR3 region has the DNA TGTGCCAGCAGTTCCATGAACTCGGGACAGGGCTACGAGCAGTACTTC. This gives the protein CASSSMNSGQGYEQYF.

The genes are TRBV15 and TRBJ2-1, with D possibly being TRBD1 (5 bases). V lost 0 bases to trimming and J lost 6 bases, with 12 bases between them. The CDR3 contains 15 residues. Looked up from germline, CDR1 is LNHNV and CDR2 is YYDKDF (reference sequence). The DNA of the CDR3 is TGTGCCACCAGCAGAGACGTTATGGGGCTCAATGAGCAGTTCTTC. The encoded protein is CATSRDVMGLNEQFF.

V usage is TRBV2 and J usage is TRBJ2-5; 9 bases line up with TRBD1. V dropped 8 bases and J dropped 3; count of bases not matched to a gene: 4. Germline CDR1 reads SNHLY; CDR2 reads FYNNEI. The CDR3 totals 13 residues. As DNA, the CDR3 is TGTGCCAGCGGGGACAGGGATAAAGAGACCCAGTACTTC. It encodes CASGDRDKETQYF. Full variable domain (rest looked up from reference TRBV2 and TRBJ2-5): EPEVTQTPSHQVTQMGQEVILRCVPISNHLYFYWYRQILGQKVEFLVSFYNNEISEKSEIFDDQFSVERPDGSNFTLKIRSTKLEDSAMYFCASGDRDKETQYFGPGTRLLVL.

DNA for the CDR3: TGTGCCAGCCAAAGCGCGGGGGAATTGGATGAGCAGTTCTTC. As protein: CASQSAGELDEQFF. The chain has TRBV19 and TRBJ2-1; 7 bases match TRBD2. The CDR3 contains 14 residues. Unmatched junction bases numbered 13, after V lost 9 bases and J lost 8 bases. From germline, CDR1 is LNHDA and CDR2 SQIVND (reference sequence).

The rearrangement joins TRBV6-5 to TRBJ2-3, with 9 bases lining up with TRBD1. Germline V lookup: CDR1 MNHEY, CDR2 SVGAGI. The V gene end was trimmed by 0 bases and the J gene end by 4 bases; junction bases not matched to a gene: 2. The CDR3 runs 15 residues. CDR3 protein: CASSYSGTGPDTQYF. Here the CDR3 DNA reads TGTGCCAGCAGTTACTCCGGGACAGGGCCAGATACGCAGTATTTT.